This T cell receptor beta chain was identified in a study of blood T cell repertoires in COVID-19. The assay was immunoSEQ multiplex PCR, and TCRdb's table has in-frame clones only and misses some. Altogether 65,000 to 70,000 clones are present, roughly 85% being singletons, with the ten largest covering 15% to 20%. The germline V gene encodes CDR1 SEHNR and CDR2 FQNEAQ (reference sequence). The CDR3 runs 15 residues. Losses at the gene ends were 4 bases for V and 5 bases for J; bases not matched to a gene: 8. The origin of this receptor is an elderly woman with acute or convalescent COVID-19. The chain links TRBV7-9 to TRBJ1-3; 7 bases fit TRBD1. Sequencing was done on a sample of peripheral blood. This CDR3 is CASSSARDRRNTIYF. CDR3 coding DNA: TGTGCCAGCAGCTCCGCGCGGGACAGAAGAAACACCATATATTTT.